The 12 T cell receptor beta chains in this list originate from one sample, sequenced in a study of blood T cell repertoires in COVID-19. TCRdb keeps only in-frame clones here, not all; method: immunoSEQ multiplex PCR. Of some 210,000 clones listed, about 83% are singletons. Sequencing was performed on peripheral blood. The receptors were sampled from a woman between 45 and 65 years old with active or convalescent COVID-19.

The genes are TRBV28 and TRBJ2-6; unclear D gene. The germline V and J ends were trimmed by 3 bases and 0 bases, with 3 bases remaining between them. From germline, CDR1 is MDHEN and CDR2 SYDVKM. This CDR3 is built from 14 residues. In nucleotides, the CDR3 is TGTGCCAGCAGTTTCCGCTCTGGGGCCAACGTCCTGACTTTC. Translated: CASSFRSGANVLTF.

The CDR3 DNA follows: TGCGCCAGCAGCTGCAGAAGGGGTCCAAGCAATCAGCCCCAGCATTTT. Amino acid sequence: CASSCRRGPSNQPQHF. V usage is TRBV5-1 and J usage is TRBJ1-5; TRBD1 might be the D (5 bases). This CDR3 comprises 16 residues. The ends were cut back, 3 bases at V and 1 base at J, with 14 bases in the middle. The V gene's germline CDR1 is SGHRS and CDR2 YFSETQ. The complete variable domain, with remaining parts taken from reference TRBV5-1 and TRBJ1-5, reads KAGVTQTPRYLIKTRGQQVTLSCSPISGHRSVSWYQQTPGQGLQFLFEYFSETQRNKGNFPGRFSGRQFSNSRSEMNVSTLELGDSALYLCASSCRRGPSNQPQHFGDGTRLSIL.

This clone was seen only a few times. CDR3 sequence reads: CASSSPGTGGNGELFF. CDR3 sequence (DNA): TGTGCCAGCAGCTCCCCCGGGACAGGGGGCAACGGGGAGCTGTTTTTT. The chain has TRBV5-4 and TRBJ2-2, with 12 bases aligning to TRBD1. Germline CDR1 and CDR2: SGHNT and YYREEE (reference sequence). The CDR3 sequence is 16 residues long. V was clipped by 3 bases and J by 7 bases; unmatched bases: 7.

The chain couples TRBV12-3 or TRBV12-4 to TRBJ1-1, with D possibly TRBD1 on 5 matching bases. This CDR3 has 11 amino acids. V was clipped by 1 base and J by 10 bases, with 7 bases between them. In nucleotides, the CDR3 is TGTGCCAGCAGTTTAGGTAGGGGAGCTTTCTTT. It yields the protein CASSLGRGAFF.

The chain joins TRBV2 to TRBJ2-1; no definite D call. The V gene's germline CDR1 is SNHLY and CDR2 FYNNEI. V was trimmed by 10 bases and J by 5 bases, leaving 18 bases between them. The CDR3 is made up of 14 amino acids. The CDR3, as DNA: TGTGCCACCCAACCCTACCGAATCCACAATGAGCAGTTCTTC. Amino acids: CATQPYRIHNEQFF. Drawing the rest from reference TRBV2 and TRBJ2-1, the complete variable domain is EPEVTQTPSHQVTQMGQEVILRCVPISNHLYFYWYRQILGQKVEFLVSFYNNEISEKSEIFDDQFSVERPDGSNFTLKIRSTKLEDSAMYFCATQPYRIHNEQFFGPGTRLTVL.

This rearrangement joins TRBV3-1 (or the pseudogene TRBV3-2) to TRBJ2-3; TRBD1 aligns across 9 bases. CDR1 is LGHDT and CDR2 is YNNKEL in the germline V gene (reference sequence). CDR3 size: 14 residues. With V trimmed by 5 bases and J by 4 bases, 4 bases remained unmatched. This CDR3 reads CASSVTGGSDTQYF. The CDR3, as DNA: TGTGCCAGCAGCGTCACAGGGGGCTCAGATACGCAGTATTTT.

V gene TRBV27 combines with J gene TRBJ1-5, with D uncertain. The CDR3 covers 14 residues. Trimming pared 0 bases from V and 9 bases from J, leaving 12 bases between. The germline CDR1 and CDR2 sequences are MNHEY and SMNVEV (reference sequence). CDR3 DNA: TGTGCCAGCAGTTTATCCGTGGCCGGAGGGCCCCAGCATTTT. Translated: CASSLSVAGGPQHF.

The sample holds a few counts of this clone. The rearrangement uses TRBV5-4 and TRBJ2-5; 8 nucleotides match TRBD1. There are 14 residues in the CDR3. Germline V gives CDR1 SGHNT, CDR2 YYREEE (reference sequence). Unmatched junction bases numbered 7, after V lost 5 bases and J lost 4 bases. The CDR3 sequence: CASRFRGRPETQYF. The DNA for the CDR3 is TGTGCCAGCAGGTTCAGGGGGCGCCCAGAGACCCAGTACTTC.

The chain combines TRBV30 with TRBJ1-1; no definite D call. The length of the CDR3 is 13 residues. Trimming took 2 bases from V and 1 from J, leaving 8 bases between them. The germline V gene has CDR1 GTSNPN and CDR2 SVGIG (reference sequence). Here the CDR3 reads CAWSWGGNTEAFF. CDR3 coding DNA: TGTGCCTGGAGTTGGGGAGGGAACACTGAAGCTTTCTTT.

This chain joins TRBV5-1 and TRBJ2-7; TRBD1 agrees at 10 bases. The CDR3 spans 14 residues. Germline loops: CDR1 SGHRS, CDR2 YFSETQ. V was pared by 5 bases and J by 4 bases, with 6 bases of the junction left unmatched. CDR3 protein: CASRRTGGSYEQYF. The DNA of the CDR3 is TGCGCCAGCAGGAGGACAGGGGGATCTTACGAGCAGTACTTC. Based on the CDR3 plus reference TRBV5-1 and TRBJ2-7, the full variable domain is KAGVTQTPRYLIKTRGQQVTLSCSPISGHRSVSWYQQTPGQGLQFLFEYFSETQRNKGNFPGRFSGRQFSNSRSEMNVSTLELGDSALYLCASRRTGGSYEQYFGPGTRLTVT.

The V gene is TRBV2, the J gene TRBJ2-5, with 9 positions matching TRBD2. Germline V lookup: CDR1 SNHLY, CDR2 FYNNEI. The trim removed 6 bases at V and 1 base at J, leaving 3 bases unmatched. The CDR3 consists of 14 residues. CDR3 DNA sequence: TGTGCCAGCAGCCTTAGCGGGAGCCAAGAGACCCAGTACTTC. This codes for CASSLSGSQETQYF.

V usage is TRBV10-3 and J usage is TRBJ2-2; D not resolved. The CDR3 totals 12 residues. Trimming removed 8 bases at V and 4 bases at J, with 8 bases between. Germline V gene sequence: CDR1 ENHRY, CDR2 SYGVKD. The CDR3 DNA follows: TGTGCCATCCGATCGGGCACCGGGGAGCTGTTTTTT. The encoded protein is CAIRSGTGELFF.